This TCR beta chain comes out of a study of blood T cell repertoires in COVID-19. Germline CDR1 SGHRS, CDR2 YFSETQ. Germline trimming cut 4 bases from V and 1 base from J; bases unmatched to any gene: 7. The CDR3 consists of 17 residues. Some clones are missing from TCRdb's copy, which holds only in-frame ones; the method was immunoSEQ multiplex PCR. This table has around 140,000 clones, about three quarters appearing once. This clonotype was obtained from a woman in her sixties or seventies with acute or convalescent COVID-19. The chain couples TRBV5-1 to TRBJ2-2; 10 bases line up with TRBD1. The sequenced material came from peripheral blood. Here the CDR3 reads CASSPTGTGVNTGELFF. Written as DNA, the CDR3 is TGCGCCAGCAGCCCTACCGGGACAGGGGTGAACACCGGGGAGCTGTTTTTT.